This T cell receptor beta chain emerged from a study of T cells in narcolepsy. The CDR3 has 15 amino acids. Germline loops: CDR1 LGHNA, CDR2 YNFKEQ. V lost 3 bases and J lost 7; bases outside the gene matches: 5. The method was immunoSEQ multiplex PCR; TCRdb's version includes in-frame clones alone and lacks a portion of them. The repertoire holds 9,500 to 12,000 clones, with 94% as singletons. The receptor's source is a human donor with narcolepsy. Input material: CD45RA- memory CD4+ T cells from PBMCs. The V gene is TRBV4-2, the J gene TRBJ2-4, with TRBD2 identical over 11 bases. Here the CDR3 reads CASSHSGGGGNIQYF. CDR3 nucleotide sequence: TGTGCCAGCAGCCATAGCGGGGGGGGCGGGAACATTCAGTACTTC.